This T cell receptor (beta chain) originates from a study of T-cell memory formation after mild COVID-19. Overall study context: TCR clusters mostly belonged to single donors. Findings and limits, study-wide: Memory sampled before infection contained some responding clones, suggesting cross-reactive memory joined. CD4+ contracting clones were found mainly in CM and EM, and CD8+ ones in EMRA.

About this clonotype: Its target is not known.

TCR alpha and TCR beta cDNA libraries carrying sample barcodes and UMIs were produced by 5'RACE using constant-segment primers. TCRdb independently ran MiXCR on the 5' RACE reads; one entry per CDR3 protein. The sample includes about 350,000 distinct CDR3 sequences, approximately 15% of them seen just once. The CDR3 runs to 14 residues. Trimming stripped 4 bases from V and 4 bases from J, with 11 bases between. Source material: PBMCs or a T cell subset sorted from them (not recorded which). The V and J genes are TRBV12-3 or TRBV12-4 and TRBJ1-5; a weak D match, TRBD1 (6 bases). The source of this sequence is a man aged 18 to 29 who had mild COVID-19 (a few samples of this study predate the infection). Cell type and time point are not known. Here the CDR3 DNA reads TGTGCCAGCAGTTCCCAACAGGGAAATCAGCCCCAGCATTTT. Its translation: CASSSQQGNQPQHF.